This entry concerns a single T cell receptor beta chain. The data stem from a study of cytomegalovirus exposure and HLA in healthy donors. With 4 bases clipped from V and 6 bases from J, the junction kept 10 bases outside the gene matches. This CDR3 contains 15 residues. The germline gives CDR1 MNHEY, CDR2 SMNVEV (reference sequence). The PCR was carried out with 60 Vbeta primers and 13 Jbeta primers. The assay was immunoSEQ multiplex PCR, and TCRdb's table has in-frame clones only and misses some. The sample holds 98,000 or so clones; roughly three quarters are singletons and the top ten take approximately 1.9%.

Input material: PBMCs. The chain joins TRBV27 to TRBJ2-7, with 9 bases identical to TRBD1. The sequence derives from a woman aged 40 to 50 in good health and CMV-seronegative. The CDR3 region is CASSSSGTGIGEQYF. The CDR3 nucleotides are TGTGCCAGCAGTTCCTCCGGGACAGGGATAGGCGAGCAGTACTTC.